The sequence of this TCR beta chain was determined in a study of response to subunit inactivated influenza vaccine. The study, taken as a whole, reports: Authors suggested each seasonal influenza vaccination recruits few new T cells.

Of note for this clonotype: Its antigen is currently unknown.

TCRdb independently ran MiXCR on the RT-PCR reads; one entry per CDR3 protein. The table shows hundreds of thousands of distinct CDR3 sequences, with about 18% occurring only once. V lost 5 bases to trimming and J lost 2 bases, with 13 bases between them. CDR1 and CDR2 from the germline V gene are DFQATT and SNEGSKA (reference sequence). CDR3 length: 13 residues. The V call is TRBV20-1, the J call TRBJ2-7; perhaps TRBD2 as D (6 bases). The source material was PBMCs from blood, sampled less than 6 days after vaccination. The sequence was collected from a man in his fifties who received an inactivated influenza vaccine. The CDR3 spells CSAGGGSAYEQYF. In DNA, the CDR3 is TGCAGTGCTGGAGGAGGGTCAGCCTACGAGCAGTACTTC.